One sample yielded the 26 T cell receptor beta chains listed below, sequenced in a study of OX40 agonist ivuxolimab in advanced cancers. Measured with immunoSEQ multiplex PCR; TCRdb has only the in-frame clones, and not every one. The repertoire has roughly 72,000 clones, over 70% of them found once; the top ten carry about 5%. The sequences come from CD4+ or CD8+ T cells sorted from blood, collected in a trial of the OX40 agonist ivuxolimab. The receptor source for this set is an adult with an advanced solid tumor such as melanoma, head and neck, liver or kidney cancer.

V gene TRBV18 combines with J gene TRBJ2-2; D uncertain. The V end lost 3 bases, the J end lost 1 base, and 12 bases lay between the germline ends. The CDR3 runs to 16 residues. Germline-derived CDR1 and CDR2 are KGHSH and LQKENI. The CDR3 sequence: CASSPAFGGNTGELFF. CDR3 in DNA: TGTGCCAGCTCACCTGCGTTCGGCGGGAACACCGGGGAGCTGTTTTTT.

The CDR3 bases are TGTGCCAGCAGTAGCGGGGGGGCCGGGACCTACAATGAGCAGTTCTTC. Its protein product is CASSSGGAGTYNEQFF. V gene TRBV6-4 combines with J gene TRBJ2-1, with 10 nucleotides matching TRBD2. Unmatched junction bases numbered 6, after V lost 5 bases and J lost 2 bases. Germline lookup yields CDR1 MRHNA and CDR2 SNTAGT. The length of the CDR3 is 16 residues.

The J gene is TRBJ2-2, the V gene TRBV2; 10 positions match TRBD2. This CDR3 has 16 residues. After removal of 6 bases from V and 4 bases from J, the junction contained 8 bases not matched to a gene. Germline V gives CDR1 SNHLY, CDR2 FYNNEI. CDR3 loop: CASRASGGDSTGELFF. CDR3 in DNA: TGTGCCAGCAGAGCAAGCGGGGGGGACTCCACCGGGGAGCTGTTTTTT.

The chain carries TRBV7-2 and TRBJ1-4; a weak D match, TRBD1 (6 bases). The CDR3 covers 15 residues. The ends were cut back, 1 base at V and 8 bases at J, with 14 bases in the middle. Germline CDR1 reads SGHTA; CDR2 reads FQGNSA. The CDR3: CASSLVGRGGEKLFF. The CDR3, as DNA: TGTGCCAGCAGCTTAGTGGGCAGGGGAGGGGAAAAACTGTTTTTT.

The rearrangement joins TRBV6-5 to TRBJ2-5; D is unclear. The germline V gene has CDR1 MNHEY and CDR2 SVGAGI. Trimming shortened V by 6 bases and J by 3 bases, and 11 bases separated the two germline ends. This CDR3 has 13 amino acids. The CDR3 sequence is CASRLGGEETQYF. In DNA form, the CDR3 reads TGTGCCAGCAGATTGGGTGGGGAAGAGACCCAGTACTTC.

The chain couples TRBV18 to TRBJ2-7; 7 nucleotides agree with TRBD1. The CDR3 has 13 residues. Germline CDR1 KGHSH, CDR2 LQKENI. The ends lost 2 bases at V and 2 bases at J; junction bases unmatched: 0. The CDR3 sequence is CASSPGTAYEQYF. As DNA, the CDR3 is TGTGCCAGCTCACCAGGGACAGCCTACGAGCAGTACTTC.

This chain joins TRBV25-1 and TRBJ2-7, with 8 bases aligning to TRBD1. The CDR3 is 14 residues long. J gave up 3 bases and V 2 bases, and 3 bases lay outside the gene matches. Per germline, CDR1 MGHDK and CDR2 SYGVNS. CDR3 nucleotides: TGTGCCAGCAGTGAAACAACAGGGGGCTACGAGCAGTACTTC. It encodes CASSETTGGYEQYF.

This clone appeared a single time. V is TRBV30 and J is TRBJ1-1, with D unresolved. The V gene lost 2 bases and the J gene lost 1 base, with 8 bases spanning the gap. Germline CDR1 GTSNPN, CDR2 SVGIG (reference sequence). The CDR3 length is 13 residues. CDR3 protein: CAWSPPPNTEAFF. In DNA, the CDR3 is TGTGCCTGGAGTCCACCCCCGAACACTGAAGCTTTCTTT.

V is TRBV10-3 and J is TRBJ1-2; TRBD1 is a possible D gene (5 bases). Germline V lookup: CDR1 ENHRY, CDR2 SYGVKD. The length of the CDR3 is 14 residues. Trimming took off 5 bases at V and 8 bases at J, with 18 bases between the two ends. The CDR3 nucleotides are TGTGCCATCAGTCCGCAACCGCAGGGTATGGGCTACACCTTC. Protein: CAISPQPQGMGYTF.

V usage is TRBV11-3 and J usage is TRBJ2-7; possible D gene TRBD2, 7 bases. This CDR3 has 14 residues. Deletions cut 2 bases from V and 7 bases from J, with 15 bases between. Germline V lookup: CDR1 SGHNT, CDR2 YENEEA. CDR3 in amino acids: CASSLRGGTGEQYF. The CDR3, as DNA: TGTGCCAGCAGCTTAAGGGGGGGAACGGGTGAGCAGTACTTC.

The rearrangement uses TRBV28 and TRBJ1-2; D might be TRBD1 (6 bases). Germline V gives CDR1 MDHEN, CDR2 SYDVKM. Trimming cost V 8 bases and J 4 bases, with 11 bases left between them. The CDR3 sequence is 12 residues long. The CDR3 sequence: CASFWGAYGYTF. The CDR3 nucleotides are TGTGCCAGCTTTTGGGGGGCCTATGGCTACACCTTC.

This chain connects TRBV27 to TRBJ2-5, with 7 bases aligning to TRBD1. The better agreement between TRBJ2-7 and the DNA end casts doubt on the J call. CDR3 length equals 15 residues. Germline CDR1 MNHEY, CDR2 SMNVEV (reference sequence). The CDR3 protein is CASSLYRGGPDEQYF. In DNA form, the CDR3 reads TGTGCCAGCAGTTTATACAGGGGCGGTCCCGACGAGCAGTACTTC.

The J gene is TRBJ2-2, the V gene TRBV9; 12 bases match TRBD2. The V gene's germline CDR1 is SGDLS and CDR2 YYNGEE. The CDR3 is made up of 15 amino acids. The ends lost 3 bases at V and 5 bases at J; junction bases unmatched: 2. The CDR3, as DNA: TGTGCCAGCAGCGGCGGACTAGCGGGGACCGGGGAGCTGTTTTTT. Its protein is CASSGGLAGTGELFF.

The CDR3 sequence is CASSPMTRASNQPQHF. CDR3 in DNA: TGTGCCAGCAGCCCTATGACCAGGGCTAGCAATCAGCCCCAGCATTTT. This chain links TRBV7-8 with TRBJ1-5; weak D call: TRBD1 (5 bases). Germline CDR1 and CDR2: SGHVS and FQNEAQ. The V end was cut by 5 bases, the J end by 0 bases, with 14 bases between. The CDR3 consists of 16 residues.

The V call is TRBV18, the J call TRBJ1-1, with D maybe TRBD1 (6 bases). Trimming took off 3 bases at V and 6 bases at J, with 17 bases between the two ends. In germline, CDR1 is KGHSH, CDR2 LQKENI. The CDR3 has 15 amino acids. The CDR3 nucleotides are TGTGCCAGCTCACCCCTCTACAGGGATGGCGCTGAAGCTTTCTTT. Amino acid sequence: CASSPLYRDGAEAFF.

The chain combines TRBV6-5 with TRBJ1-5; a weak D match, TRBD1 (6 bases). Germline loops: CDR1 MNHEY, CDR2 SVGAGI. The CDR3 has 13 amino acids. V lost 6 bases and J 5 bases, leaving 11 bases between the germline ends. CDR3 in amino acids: CASSPDSYQPQHF. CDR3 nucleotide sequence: TGTGCCAGCAGCCCGGACAGCTATCAGCCCCAGCATTTT.

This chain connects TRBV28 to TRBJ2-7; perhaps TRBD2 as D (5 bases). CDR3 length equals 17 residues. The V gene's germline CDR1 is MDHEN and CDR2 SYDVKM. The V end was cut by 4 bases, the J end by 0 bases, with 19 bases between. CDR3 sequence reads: CASSSPSPGYSSYEQYF. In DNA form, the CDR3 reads TGTGCCAGCAGTTCCCCCTCCCCGGGGTACAGCTCCTACGAGCAGTACTTC.

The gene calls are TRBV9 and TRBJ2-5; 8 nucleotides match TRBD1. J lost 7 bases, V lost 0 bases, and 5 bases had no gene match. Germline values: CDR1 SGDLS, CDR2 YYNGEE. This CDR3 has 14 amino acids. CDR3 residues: CASSVGTGTRTQYF. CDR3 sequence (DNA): TGTGCCAGCAGCGTAGGGACAGGGACCAGGACCCAGTACTTC. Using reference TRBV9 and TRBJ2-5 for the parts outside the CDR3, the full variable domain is DSGVTQTPKHLITATGQRVTLRCSPRSGDLSVYWYQQSLDQGLQFLIQYYNGEERAKGNILERFSAQQFPDLHSELNLSSLELGDSALYFCASSVGTGTRTQYFGPGTRLLVL.

DNA of the CDR3: TGTGCCAGCAGTTACGTCCAGGGATATGGCTACACCTTC. The encoded protein is CASSYVQGYGYTF. The chain combines TRBV6-6 with TRBJ1-2; weak D call: TRBD1 (5 bases). This CDR3 is built from 13 residues. The germline V and J ends were trimmed by 2 bases and 5 bases, with 9 bases remaining between them. Germline lookup yields CDR1 MNHNY and CDR2 SVGAGI (reference sequence).

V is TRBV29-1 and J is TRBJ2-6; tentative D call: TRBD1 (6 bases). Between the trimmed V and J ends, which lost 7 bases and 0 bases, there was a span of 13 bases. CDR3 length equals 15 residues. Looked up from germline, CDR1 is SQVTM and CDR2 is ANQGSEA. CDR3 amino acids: CSATGRYSGANVLTF. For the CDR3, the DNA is TGCAGCGCGACAGGCCGATACTCTGGGGCCAACGTCCTGACTTTC.

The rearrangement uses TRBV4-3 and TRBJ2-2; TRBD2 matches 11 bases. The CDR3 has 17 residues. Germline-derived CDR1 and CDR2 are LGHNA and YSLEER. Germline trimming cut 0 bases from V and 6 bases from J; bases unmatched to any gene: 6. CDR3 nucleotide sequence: TGCGCCAGCAGCCAAGAGGCGACTAGCGGGACAGCCGGGGAGCTGTTTTTT. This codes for CASSQEATSGTAGELFF.

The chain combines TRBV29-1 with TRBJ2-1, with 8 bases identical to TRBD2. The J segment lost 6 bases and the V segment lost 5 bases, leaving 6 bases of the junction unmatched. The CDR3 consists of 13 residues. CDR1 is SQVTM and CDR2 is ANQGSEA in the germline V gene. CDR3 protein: CSVQGLAGNEQFF. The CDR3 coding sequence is TGCAGCGTTCAAGGACTAGCAGGCAATGAGCAGTTCTTC.

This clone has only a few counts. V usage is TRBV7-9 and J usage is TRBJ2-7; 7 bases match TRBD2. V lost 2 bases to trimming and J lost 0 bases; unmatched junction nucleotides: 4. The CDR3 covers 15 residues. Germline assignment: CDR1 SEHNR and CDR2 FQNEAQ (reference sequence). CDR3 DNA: TGTGCCAGCAGCTTATATGGGGGGGACTCCTACGAGCAGTACTTC. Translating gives CASSLYGGDSYEQYF.

The CDR3: CASSPPTSVYEQYF. CDR3 nucleotide sequence: TGTGCCAGCTCACCACCGACTAGCGTGTACGAGCAGTACTTC. The chain is built from TRBV18 and TRBJ2-7; 8 bases fit TRBD2. The CDR3 is 14 amino acids. The V gene end was trimmed by 0 bases and the J gene end by 4 bases; junction bases not matched to a gene: 2. Germline loops: CDR1 KGHSH, CDR2 LQKENI. The full variable domain, its missing parts supplied by reference TRBV18 and TRBJ2-7, is NAGVMQNPRHLVRRRGQEARLRCSPMKGHSHVYWYRQLPEEGLKFMVYLQKENIIDESGMPKERFSAEFPKEGPSILRIQQVVRGDSAAYFCASSPPTSVYEQYFGPGTRLTVT.

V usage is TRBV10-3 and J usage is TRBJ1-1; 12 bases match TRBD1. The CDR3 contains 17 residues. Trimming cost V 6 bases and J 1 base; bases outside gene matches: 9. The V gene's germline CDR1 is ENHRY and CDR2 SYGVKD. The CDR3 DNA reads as TGTGCCATCAGGCCGGGACAGGGGGCCGGGGGGAACACTGAAGCTTTCTTT. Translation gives CAIRPGQGAGGNTEAFF.

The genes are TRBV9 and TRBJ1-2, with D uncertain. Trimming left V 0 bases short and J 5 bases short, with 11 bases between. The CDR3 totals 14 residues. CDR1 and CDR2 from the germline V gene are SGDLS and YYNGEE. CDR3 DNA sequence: TGTGCCAGCAGCGTAGCGGAGGTTGGTTATGGCTACACCTTC. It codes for CASSVAEVGYGYTF.